This entry features one T cell receptor beta chain sequence. Its antigen is unknown. The sample belongs to a study of long-term antiretroviral therapy in people with HIV. Study-level results: Records did not include ART adherence, viral resistance or therapy changes. Dominance of pre-ART expanded clones persisted, fluctuating and often declining after ART. Relative to control repertoires, HIV repertoires exhibited narrower CDR3 length ranges.

The germline gives CDR1 PRHDT, CDR2 FYEKMQ (reference sequence). The CDR3 is 13 amino acids. Trimming shortened V by 8 bases and J by 5 bases, and 15 bases separated the two germline ends. Researchers report immunoSEQ v3.0 was run at survey level. Method: immunoSEQ multiplex PCR; TCRdb's copy keeps in-frame clones and lacks some. The table records roughly 24,000 clones, about 85% of them present only once. The chain carries TRBV13 and TRBJ2-5; a weak D match, TRBD2 (7 bases). The sequence derives from a man in his forties or fifties with HIV. This specimen consisted of unsorted PBMCs, obtained 4.8 to 5 years after starting antiretroviral therapy. CDR3 residues: CASEGEGLETQYF. CDR3 nucleotide sequence: TGTGCCAGCGAGGGGGAGGGGCTTGAGACCCAGTACTTC. The full variable domain, rest sourced from reference TRBV13 and TRBJ2-5, is AAGVIQSPRHLIKEKRETATLKCYPIPRHDTVYWYQQGPGQDPQFLISFYEKMQSDKGSIPDRFSAQQFSDYHSELNMSSLELGDSALYFCASEGEGLETQYFGPGTRLLVL.